Shown below are 9 T cell receptor beta chains from a single sample sequenced in a study of OX40 agonist ivuxolimab in advanced cancers. Generated by immunoSEQ multiplex PCR, the TCRdb table keeps only in-frame clones and is missing some. The data show approximately 99,000 clones, 85% to 95% seen once. The input for sequencing was CD4+ or CD8+ T cells sorted from blood, taken in a trial of the OX40 agonist ivuxolimab. These receptors were collected from an adult with an advanced solid tumor such as melanoma, head and neck, liver or kidney cancer.

The sample holds one count of this clone. The V and J genes are TRBV27 and TRBJ2-1; 7 bases are shared with TRBD2. The CDR3 is 16 residues long. From germline, CDR1 is MNHEY and CDR2 SMNVEV (reference sequence). V gave up 6 bases and J gave up 6 bases; unmatched junction bases: 14. CDR3 DNA: TGTGCCAGCAGGGATGGGGGGGGACCGGGGTTCAATGAGCAGTTCTTC. This sequence encodes CASRDGGGPGFNEQFF.

This clone has just a few counts. The rearrangement joins TRBV7-9 to TRBJ1-2, with 11 bases identical to TRBD1. The germline gives CDR1 SEHNR, CDR2 FQNEAQ (reference sequence). V shed 7 bases, J shed 3 bases, and the junction held 4 bases outside the gene matches. CDR3 length equals 14 residues. CDR3 protein: CASKRTGGDYGYTF. CDR3 in DNA: TGTGCCAGCAAAAGGACAGGGGGCGACTATGGCTACACCTTC.

The chain combines TRBV2 with TRBJ1-1; D gene uncertain. Trimming shortened V by 1 base and J by 1 base, and 4 bases separated the two germline ends. The germline V gene has CDR1 SNHLY and CDR2 FYNNEI. This CDR3 spans 13 amino acids. The CDR3 region has the DNA TGTGCCAGCAGTGAAGGAGGGAACACTGAAGCTTTCTTT. Its translation: CASSEGGNTEAFF.

The chain employs TRBV18 and TRBJ2-7; possibly TRBD1 for D (6 bases). The ends were cut back, 3 bases at V and 1 base at J, with 13 bases in the middle. In germline, CDR1 is KGHSH, CDR2 LQKENI. The CDR3 sequence is 15 residues long. The CDR3 loop is CASSPSGEVSYEQYF. CDR3 in DNA: TGTGCCAGCTCACCGTCAGGGGAAGTGTCCTACGAGCAGTACTTC.

The genes are TRBV7-2 and TRBJ1-1, with D unclear. The germline V and J ends were trimmed by 3 bases and 5 bases, with 13 bases remaining between them. This CDR3 is 14 amino acids long. CDR1 is SGHTA, CDR2 FQGNSA, per germline. CDR3 residues: CASSLGGVPTEAFF. The CDR3 DNA sequence: TGTGCCAGCAGCTTGGGCGGGGTTCCGACTGAAGCTTTCTTT.

This clone was seen just once. V gene TRBV7-8 combines with J gene TRBJ2-2, with D possibly called TRBD1 or TRBD2 (5 bases each). Germline values: CDR1 SGHVS, CDR2 FQNEAQ. V gave up 6 bases and J gave up 6 bases, with 20 bases separating them. The CDR3 contains 16 residues. CDR3 amino acids: CASRTGLLGSAGELFF. The DNA of the CDR3 is TGTGCCAGCAGAACGGGGCTCCTTGGATCAGCCGGGGAGCTGTTTTTT. Full variable domain (outside the CDR3, taken from reference TRBV7-8 and TRBJ2-2): GAGVSQSPRYKVAKRGQDVALRCDPISGHVSLFWYQQALGQGPEFLTYFQNEAQLDKSGLPSDRFFAERPEGSVSTLKIQRTQQEDSAVYLCASRTGLLGSAGELFFGEGSRLTVL.

Worth noting for this clone: The final CDR3 position lacks the conserved phenylalanine or tryptophan, pointing to a likely read error. The CDR3 protein is CASSYTRLANTEAFL. The CDR3 bases are TGTGCCAGCAGTTACACCAGGCTGGCGAACACTGAAGCTTTCCTT. The rearrangement links TRBV6-9 to TRBJ1-1; D gene ambiguous. Germline V lookup: CDR1 MNHGY, CDR2 SVAAGI. With 3 bases removed from V and 1 base from J, the gap between germline ends came to 12 bases. This CDR3 comprises 15 residues.

The chain is built from TRBV11-1 and TRBJ2-1, with 8 bases aligning to TRBD2. The CDR3 contains 17 residues. Germline-derived CDR1 and CDR2 are SGHAT and FQDESV (reference sequence). Losses at the gene ends were 2 bases for V and 3 bases for J; bases not matched to a gene: 9. Here the CDR3 reads CASSLLRLGGGYNEQFF. The CDR3 region has the DNA TGTGCCAGCAGCTTACTCCGCCTCGGGGGGGGCTACAATGAGCAGTTCTTC.

V and J are TRBV6-5 and TRBJ1-3; tentative D call: TRBD1 (5 bases). The CDR3 runs 11 residues. Trimming pared 10 bases from V and 7 bases from J, leaving 11 bases between. CDR1 is MNHEY and CDR2 is SVGAGI in the germline V gene. CDR3 sequence: CATSGVNTIYF. As DNA, the CDR3 is TGTGCCACCTCGGGGGTGAACACCATATATTTT.